What follows are 21 T cell receptor beta chains derived from one specimen sequenced in a study of blood T cell repertoires in COVID-19 (dated by TCRdb to 2018 to 2021). To prepare the library, the immunoSEQ multiplex PCR assay was applied. The clones in this table, taken by TCRdb from immuneACCESS, are in-frame only. Not every clone is retained; where verified, under half of the shortfall comes from an unresolved V gene, and the cause of the rest is unknown. In all, the sample holds more than 85,000 clones, and over 70% of those were seen once. Around 4.2% of the sample goes to the ten largest clones. Sample: peripheral blood. These receptor sequences come from a woman aged 50 to 60 with acute or convalescent COVID-19.

The chain recombines TRBV4-3 with TRBJ1-4; the match to TRBD1 covers 8 bases. CDR3 length: 14 amino acids. V was clipped by 6 bases and J by 7 bases; unmatched bases: 7. Germline lookup yields CDR1 LGHNA and CDR2 YSLEER. The chain's CDR3 is CASSPDRVREKLFF. The DNA of the CDR3 is TGCGCCAGCAGTCCGGACAGGGTTCGTGAAAAACTGTTTTTT.

The chain has TRBV18 and TRBJ1-2; D is undetermined. Trimming left V 3 bases short and J 1 base short, with 12 bases between. The CDR3 is made up of 15 amino acids. Germline assignment: CDR1 KGHSH and CDR2 LQKENI. CDR3 in amino acids: CASSPPGESNYGYTF. The CDR3 DNA is TGTGCCAGCTCACCCCCCGGGGAGAGTAACTATGGCTACACCTTC.

This chain connects TRBV13 to TRBJ2-1, with 11 bases aligning to TRBD2. V lost 8 bases and J lost 4; bases outside the gene matches: 10. The CDR3 has 16 amino acids. The germline V gene encodes CDR1 PRHDT and CDR2 FYEKMQ (reference sequence). The CDR3 region has the DNA TGTGCCAGCTCCCCCGGGACTAGCGGTCTATACAATGAGCAGTTCTTC. It yields the protein CASSPGTSGLYNEQFF.

The chain joins TRBV10-3 to TRBJ1-5; the match to TRBD1 covers 9 bases. The J segment lost 5 bases and the V segment lost 8 bases, leaving 10 bases of the junction unmatched. This CDR3 spans 15 amino acids. Per the germline V gene, CDR1 is ENHRY and CDR2 is SYGVKD. The CDR3 region has the DNA TGTGCCATCGCCCGGGAACAGGGGGCGTATCAGCCCCAGCATTTT. This codes for CAIAREQGAYQPQHF.

This chain uses TRBV2 with TRBJ1-5; D gene ambiguous. The CDR3 length is 13 residues. Trimming took 5 bases from V and 6 from J, leaving 11 bases between them. Germline CDR1 and CDR2: SNHLY and FYNNEI. DNA for the CDR3: TGTGCCAGCAGTTACCTGGGGAGTCAGCCCCAGCATTTT. Protein product: CASSYLGSQPQHF. The whole variable domain, remainder taken from reference TRBV2 and TRBJ1-5, is EPEVTQTPSHQVTQMGQEVILRCVPISNHLYFYWYRQILGQKVEFLVSFYNNEISEKSEIFDDQFSVERPDGSNFTLKIRSTKLEDSAMYFCASSYLGSQPQHFGDGTRLSIL.

J is TRBJ1-2 and V is TRBV15; D remains ambiguous. Germline CDR1 LNHNV, CDR2 YYDKDF (reference sequence). This CDR3 is 13 amino acids long. V was pared by 1 base and J by 5 bases, with 8 bases between. For the CDR3, the DNA is TGTGCCACCAGCAGAGGGTGGGAGTATGGCTACACCTTC. Protein: CATSRGWEYGYTF.

J is TRBJ1-3 and V is TRBV5-1, with 8 positions matching TRBD1. The germline V gene encodes CDR1 SGHRS and CDR2 YFSETQ. The CDR3 contains 17 residues. V shed 0 bases, J shed 0 bases, and the junction held 5 bases outside the gene matches. CDR3 protein: CASSLVAGQASGNTIYF. CDR3 nucleotides: TGCGCCAGCAGCTTGGTCGCGGGACAGGCCTCTGGAAACACCATATATTTT.

The chain is built from TRBV7-8 and TRBJ1-5; D gene uncertain. CDR1 is SGHVS and CDR2 is FQNEAQ in the germline V gene. With 4 bases removed from V and 0 bases from J, the gap between germline ends came to 16 bases. CDR3 size: 17 residues. CDR3 DNA: TGTGCCAGCAGCTCCAGGACGGACTACTATAGCAATCAGCCCCAGCATTTT. Translation: CASSSRTDYYSNQPQHF. Looking up the rest from reference TRBV7-8 and TRBJ1-5 gives the full variable domain: GAGVSQSPRYKVAKRGQDVALRCDPISGHVSLFWYQQALGQGPEFLTYFQNEAQLDKSGLPSDRFFAERPEGSVSTLKIQRTQQEDSAVYLCASSSRTDYYSNQPQHFGDGTRLSIL.

The chain couples TRBV3-1 (or the pseudogene TRBV3-2) to TRBJ2-3, with unresolved D. Trimming took off 4 bases at V and 2 bases at J, with 10 bases between the two ends. Germline CDR1 reads LGHDT; CDR2 reads YNNKEL (reference sequence). The CDR3 has 14 amino acids. The CDR3, as DNA: TGTGCCAGCAGCCCCGGCCGGGTCACAGATACGCAGTATTTT. Protein sequence: CASSPGRVTDTQYF.

V gene TRBV7-2 combines with J gene TRBJ1-3; D is unclear. Per germline, CDR1 SGHTA and CDR2 FQGNSA. The CDR3 loop spans 18 amino acids. V gave up 1 base and J gave up 0 bases, with 16 bases separating them. DNA of the CDR3: TGTGCCAGCAGCTTAGGCCCTTACCGAGTCCGCTCTGGAAACACCATATATTTT. Its translation: CASSLGPYRVRSGNTIYF.

V usage is TRBV21-1 and J usage is TRBJ2-5; the tabulated D call, TRBD1, remains unverified against the DNA. TRBV21-1 is annotated as a pseudogene. The CDR3 has 16 amino acids. The CDR3 loop reads CASSKGDSVYQETQYF. CDR3 bases: TGTGCCAGCAGCAAAGGGGACAGTGTGTACCAAGAGACCCAGTACTTC.

This chain joins TRBV9 and TRBJ1-6, with a weak D call TRBD1 (6 bases). Per the germline V gene, CDR1 is SGDLS and CDR2 is YYNGEE. V lost 4 bases to trimming and J lost 7 bases, with 15 bases between them. CDR3 length: 15 amino acids. The CDR3 reads CASSSRTDENSPLHF. CDR3 DNA: TGTGCCAGCAGCTCCAGGACAGACGAGAATTCACCCCTCCACTTT.

The chain joins TRBV4-2 to TRBJ1-6; 8 bases map to TRBD1. CDR1 is LGHNA and CDR2 is YNFKEQ in the germline V gene. The CDR3 runs 19 residues. Trimming at V came to 0 bases and at J to 7 bases, leaving 14 bases not matched to a gene. In nucleotides, the CDR3 is TGTGCCAGCAGCCAAGATCTCGGACAGGGACCATCGAGGAATTCACCCCTCCACTTT. It yields the protein CASSQDLGQGPSRNSPLHF.

The chain employs TRBV5-1 and TRBJ2-7; D might be TRBD2 (7 bases). In germline, CDR1 is SGHRS, CDR2 YFSETQ. Trimming shortened V by 4 bases and J by 3 bases, and 14 bases separated the two germline ends. CDR3 size: 14 residues. CDR3: CASSPQGGGYEQYF. For the CDR3, the DNA is TGCGCCAGCAGCCCCCAGGGAGGGGGCTACGAGCAGTACTTC.

The chain has TRBV6-5 and TRBJ1-1; D uncertain. Trimming cost V 11 bases and J 1 base, with 11 bases left between them. The CDR3 covers 12 residues. The germline V gene has CDR1 MNHEY and CDR2 SVGAGI. The CDR3 DNA sequence: TGTGCCGCGGGAGGATGGAACACTGAAGCTTTCTTT. This codes for CAAGGWNTEAFF.

The V gene is TRBV27, the J gene TRBJ1-2; D is unresolved. Germline V gene lookup returns CDR1 MNHEY and CDR2 SMNVEV (reference sequence). The CDR3 consists of 14 residues. V dropped 0 bases and J dropped 1 base, with 6 bases sitting between them. In DNA form, the CDR3 reads TGTGCCAGCAGTTTATCGGAGGGTAACTATGGCTACACCTTC. It translates to CASSLSEGNYGYTF.

The chain couples TRBV5-1 to TRBJ2-2; a possible D gene is TRBD2 (5 bases). V was shortened by 2 bases and J by 2 bases, with 13 bases between the two germline ends. The CDR3 consists of 16 residues. CDR1 and CDR2 from the germline V gene are SGHRS and YFSETQ. The CDR3 DNA is TGCGCCAGCAGCTTTCCCCCCGGGGAAAACACCGGGGAGCTGTTTTTT. As protein: CASSFPPGENTGELFF.

V and J are TRBV18 and TRBJ1-5, with 8 bases identical to TRBD1. Germline values: CDR1 KGHSH, CDR2 LQKENI. This CDR3 spans 18 amino acids. V shed 3 bases and J 0 bases; nucleotides not matched to a gene: 10. CDR3 sequence: CASSPRAGGDYSNQPQHF. DNA of the CDR3: TGTGCCAGCTCACCCAGGGCAGGGGGCGATTATAGCAATCAGCCCCAGCATTTT.

The chain employs TRBV19 and TRBJ1-2; D not resolved. Trimming took 0 bases from V and 8 from J, leaving 13 bases between them. The CDR3 sequence is 14 residues long. Germline V gene lookup returns CDR1 LNHDA and CDR2 SQIVND (reference sequence). CDR3 coding DNA: TGTGCCAGTAGTATAGATCGCAGCCGAGGAGGCTACACCTTC. It yields the protein CASSIDRSRGGYTF.

V usage is TRBV7-6 and J usage is TRBJ1-1; 9 positions match TRBD1. After removal of 5 bases from V and 5 bases from J, the junction contained 9 bases not matched to a gene. In germline, CDR1 is SGHVS, CDR2 FNYEAQ. This CDR3 region has 15 residues. In nucleotides, the CDR3 is TGTGCCAGCAGCCCGCTACAGGGGGCAACGACTGAAGCTTTCTTT. Protein product: CASSPLQGATTEAFF.

V gene TRBV5-1 combines with J gene TRBJ2-5; TRBD2 agrees at 10 bases. V shed 0 bases and J 0 bases; nucleotides not matched to a gene: 8. Germline CDR1 SGHRS, CDR2 YFSETQ. The CDR3 consists of 18 residues. CDR3 coding DNA: TGCGCCAGCAGCTTGGGGATAGCGGGGGGATTCTACCAAGAGACCCAGTACTTC. Translating gives CASSLGIAGGFYQETQYF.